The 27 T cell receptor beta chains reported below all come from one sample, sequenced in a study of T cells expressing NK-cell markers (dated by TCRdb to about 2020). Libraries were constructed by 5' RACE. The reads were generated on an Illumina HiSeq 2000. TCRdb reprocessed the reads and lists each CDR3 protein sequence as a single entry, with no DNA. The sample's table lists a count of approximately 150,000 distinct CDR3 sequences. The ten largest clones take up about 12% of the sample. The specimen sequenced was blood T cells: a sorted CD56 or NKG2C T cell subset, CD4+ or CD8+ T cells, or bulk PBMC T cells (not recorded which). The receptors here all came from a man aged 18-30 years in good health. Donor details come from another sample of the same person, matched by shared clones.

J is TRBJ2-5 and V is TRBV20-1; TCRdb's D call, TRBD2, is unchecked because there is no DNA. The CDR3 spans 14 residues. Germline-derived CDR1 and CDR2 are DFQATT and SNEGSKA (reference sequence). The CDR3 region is CSASQTSGTETQYF.

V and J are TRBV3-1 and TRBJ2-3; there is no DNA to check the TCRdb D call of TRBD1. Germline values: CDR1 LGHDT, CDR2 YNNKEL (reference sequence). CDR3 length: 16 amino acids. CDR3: CASSQWFRDGTDTQYF.

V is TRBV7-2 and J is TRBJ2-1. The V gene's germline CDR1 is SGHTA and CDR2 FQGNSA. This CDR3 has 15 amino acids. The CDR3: CASSLVTSSYNEQFF.

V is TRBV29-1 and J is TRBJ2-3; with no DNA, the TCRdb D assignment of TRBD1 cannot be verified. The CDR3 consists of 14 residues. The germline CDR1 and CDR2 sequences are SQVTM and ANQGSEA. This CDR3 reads CSVDSGGVTDTQYF.

The CDR3 sequence: CASRRLAAYNEQFF. This chain joins TRBV11-2 and TRBJ2-1; TCRdb selects TRBD2, and the lack of DNA leaves this call unchecked. Germline CDR1 reads SGHAT; CDR2 reads FQNNGV. This CDR3 contains 14 residues.

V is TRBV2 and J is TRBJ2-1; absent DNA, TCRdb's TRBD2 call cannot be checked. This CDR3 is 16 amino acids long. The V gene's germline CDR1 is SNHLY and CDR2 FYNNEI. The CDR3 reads CASMPGLALPLDEQFF.

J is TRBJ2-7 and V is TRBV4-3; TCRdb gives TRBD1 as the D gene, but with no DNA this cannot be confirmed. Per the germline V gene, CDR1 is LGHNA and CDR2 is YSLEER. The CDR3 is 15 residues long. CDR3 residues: CASSQDPATGGEQYF.

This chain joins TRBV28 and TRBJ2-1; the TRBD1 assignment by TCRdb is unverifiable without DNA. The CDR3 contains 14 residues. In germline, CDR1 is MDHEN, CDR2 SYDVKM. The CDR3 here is CASSLDRGGNEQFF.

The CDR3 is CAWLEGTYSGNTIYF. The J gene is TRBJ1-3, the V gene TRBV30. Germline V lookup: CDR1 GTSNPN, CDR2 SVGIG (reference sequence). This CDR3 spans 15 amino acids.

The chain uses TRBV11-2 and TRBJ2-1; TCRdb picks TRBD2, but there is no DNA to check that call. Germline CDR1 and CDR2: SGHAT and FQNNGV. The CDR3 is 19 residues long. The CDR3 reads CASSYRLAGAPSSYNEQFF.

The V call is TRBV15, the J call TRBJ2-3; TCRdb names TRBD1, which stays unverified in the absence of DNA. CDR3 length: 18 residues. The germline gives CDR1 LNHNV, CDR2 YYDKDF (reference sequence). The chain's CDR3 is CATSIYKQGALNTDTQYF.

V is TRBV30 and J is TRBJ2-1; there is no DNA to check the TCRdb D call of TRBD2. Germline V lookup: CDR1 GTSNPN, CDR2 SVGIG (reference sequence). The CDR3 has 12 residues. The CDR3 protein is CAWSPLGVEQFF.

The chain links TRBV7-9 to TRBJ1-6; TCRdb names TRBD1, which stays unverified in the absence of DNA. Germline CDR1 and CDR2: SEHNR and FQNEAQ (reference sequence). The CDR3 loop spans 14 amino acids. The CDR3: CASSLSGNGSPLHF.

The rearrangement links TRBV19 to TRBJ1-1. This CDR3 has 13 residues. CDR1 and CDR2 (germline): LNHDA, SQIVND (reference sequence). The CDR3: CASSLALPTEAFF.

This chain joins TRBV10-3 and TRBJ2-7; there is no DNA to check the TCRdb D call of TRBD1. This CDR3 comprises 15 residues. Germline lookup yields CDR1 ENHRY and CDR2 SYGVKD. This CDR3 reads CAISEPQGETYEQYF.

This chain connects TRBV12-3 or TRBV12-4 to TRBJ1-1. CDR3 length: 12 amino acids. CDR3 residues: CASRAGGTEAFF.

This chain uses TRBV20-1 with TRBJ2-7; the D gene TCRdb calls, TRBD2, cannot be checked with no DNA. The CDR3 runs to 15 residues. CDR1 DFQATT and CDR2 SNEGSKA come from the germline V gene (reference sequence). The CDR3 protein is CSAPGTALPSYEQYF.

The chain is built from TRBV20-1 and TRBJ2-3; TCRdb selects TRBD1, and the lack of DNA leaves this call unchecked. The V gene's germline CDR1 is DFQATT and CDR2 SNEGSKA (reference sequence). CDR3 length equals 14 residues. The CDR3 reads CSAGAPDRTDTQYF.

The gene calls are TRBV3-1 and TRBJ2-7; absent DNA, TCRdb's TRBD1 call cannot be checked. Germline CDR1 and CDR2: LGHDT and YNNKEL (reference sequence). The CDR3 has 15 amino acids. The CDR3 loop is CASSQERTGSGEQYF.

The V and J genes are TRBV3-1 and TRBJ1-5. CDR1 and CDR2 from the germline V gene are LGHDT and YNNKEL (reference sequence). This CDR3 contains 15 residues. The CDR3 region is CASSQGLNSNQPQHF.

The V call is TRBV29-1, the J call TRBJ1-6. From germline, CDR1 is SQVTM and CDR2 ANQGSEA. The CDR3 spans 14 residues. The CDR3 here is CSVEERRRNSPLHF.

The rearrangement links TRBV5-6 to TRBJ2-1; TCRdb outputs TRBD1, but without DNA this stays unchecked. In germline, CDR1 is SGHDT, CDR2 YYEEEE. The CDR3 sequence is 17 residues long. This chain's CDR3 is CASSSPLSYEGYNEQFF.

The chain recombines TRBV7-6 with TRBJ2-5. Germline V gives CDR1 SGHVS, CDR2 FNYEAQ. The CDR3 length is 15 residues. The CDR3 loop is CASSRNLYGEETQYF. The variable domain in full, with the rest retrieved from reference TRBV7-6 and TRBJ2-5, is GAGVSQSPRYKVTKRGQDVALRCDPISGHVSLYWYRQALGQGPEFLTYFNYEAQQDKSGLPNDRFSAERPEGSISTLTIQRTEQRDSAMYRCASSRNLYGEETQYFGPGTRLLVL.

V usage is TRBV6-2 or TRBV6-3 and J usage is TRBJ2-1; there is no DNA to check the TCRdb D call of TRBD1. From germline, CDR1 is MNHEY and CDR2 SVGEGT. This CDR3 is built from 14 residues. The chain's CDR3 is CASSPLTGMYEQFF.

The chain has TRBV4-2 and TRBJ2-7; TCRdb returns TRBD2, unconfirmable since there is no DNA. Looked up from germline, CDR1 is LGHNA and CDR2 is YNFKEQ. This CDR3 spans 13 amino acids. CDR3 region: CASSQNLAVEQYF.

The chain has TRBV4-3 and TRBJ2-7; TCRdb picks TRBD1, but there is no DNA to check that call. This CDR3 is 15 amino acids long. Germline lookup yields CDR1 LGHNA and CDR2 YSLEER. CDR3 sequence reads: CASSQGVSRDYEQYF.

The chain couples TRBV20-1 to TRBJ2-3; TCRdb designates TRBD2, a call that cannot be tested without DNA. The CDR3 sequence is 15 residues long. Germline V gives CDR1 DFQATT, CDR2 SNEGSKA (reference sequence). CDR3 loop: CSARDLGLEVDTQYF.